The 18 T cell receptor beta chains presented below share a single source sample, sequenced in a study of CD8 T cells in Susac syndrome. The RNA input was roughly 0.5 to 1 ug, and it was reverse transcribed with random hexamers. Each CDR3 protein gets one entry after TCRdb re-called the immunoSEQ multiplex PCR reads with MiXCR. The repertoire holds approximately 190,000 distinct CDR3 sequences, approximately 95% seen once, with around 0.15% in the top ten. Input material: CD8+ T cells from PBMCs. The receptors originated from a human donor with Susac syndrome.

The V and J genes are TRBV14 and TRBJ2-1; 7 nucleotides align to TRBD2. CDR1 SGHDN and CDR2 FVKESK come from the germline V gene. J lost 2 bases, V lost 5 bases, and 9 bases had no gene match. CDR3 length equals 16 residues. This CDR3 is CASSSRRLAAYNEQFF. Written as DNA, the CDR3 is TGTGCCAGCAGCTCAAGAAGGCTAGCGGCCTACAATGAGCAGTTCTTC.

The chain recombines TRBV28 with TRBJ2-7, with unresolved D. Germline lookup yields CDR1 MDHEN and CDR2 SYDVKM. The CDR3 is 12 residues long. Trimming removed 6 bases at V and 5 bases at J, with 11 bases between. CDR3: CASRDHGDEQYF. CDR3 nucleotides: TGTGCCAGCAGGGATCACGGCGACGAGCAGTACTTC. The variable domain in full, completed from reference TRBV28 and TRBJ2-7, reads DVKVTQSSRYLVKRTGEKVFLECVQDMDHENMFWYRQDPGLGLRLIYFSYDVKMKEKGDIPEGYSVSREKKERFSLILESASTNQTSMYLCASRDHGDEQYFGPGTRLTVT.

The V and J genes are TRBV12-3 or TRBV12-4 and TRBJ2-7, with D possibly TRBD1 on 5 matching bases. The CDR3 has 12 residues. Trimming removed 5 bases at V and 5 bases at J, with 10 bases between. As DNA, the CDR3 is TGTGCCAGCAGTGAAACAGGCCACGAGCAGTACTTC. It encodes CASSETGHEQYF.

The chain links TRBV25-1 to TRBJ1-5, with a tentative D call TRBD1 (6 bases). The CDR3 extends over 13 amino acids. Germline loops: CDR1 MGHDK, CDR2 SYGVNS. V lost 2 bases and J 6 bases, leaving 8 bases between the germline ends. The CDR3 spells CASSEQGPQPQHF. The CDR3 DNA reads as TGTGCCAGCAGTGAACAGGGGCCTCAGCCCCAGCATTTT.

The J gene is TRBJ1-1, the V gene TRBV6-1, with 7 positions matching TRBD1. Germline V gene data show CDR1 as MNHNS and CDR2 as SASEGT. This CDR3 has 17 residues. Losses at the gene ends were 6 bases for V and 8 bases for J; bases not matched to a gene: 21. CDR3 in DNA: TGTGCCAGCAGCTCATTCTTTTTGGCCGGGACAGACGCCGAAGCTTTCTTT. Translated: CASSSFFLAGTDAEAFF.

This chain links TRBV27 with TRBJ2-7, with D tentatively TRBD1 (5 bases). CDR3 size: 15 residues. Trimming cost V 2 bases and J 0 bases, with 11 bases left between them. Germline CDR1 is MNHEY and CDR2 is SMNVEV (reference sequence). This CDR3 reads CASSLIGHSSYEQYF. The CDR3 region has the DNA TGTGCCAGCAGTTTAATCGGACATAGCTCCTACGAGCAGTACTTC.

The DNA for the CDR3 is TGTGCCAGCAGCGGGGGCCCCACAGATACGCAGTATTTT. This encodes CASSGGPTDTQYF. V usage is TRBV7-6 and J usage is TRBJ2-3; the D gene is possibly TRBD1 (6 bases). The germline gives CDR1 SGHVS, CDR2 FNYEAQ. The CDR3 extends over 13 amino acids. Trimming stripped 5 bases from V and 2 bases from J, with 8 bases between.

This clonotype was found once. In nucleotides, the CDR3 is TGTGCCAGCAGCTTACAGGCTAGCGTCACACCGGCCAATGAGCAGTTCTTC. It codes for CASSLQASVTPANEQFF. The chain couples TRBV5-6 to TRBJ2-1; weak D call: TRBD2 (6 bases). V lost 2 bases, J lost 6 bases, and 21 bases lay in between. Germline CDR1 SGHDT, CDR2 YYEEEE. There are 17 residues in the CDR3.

This clonotype was seen a few times. The gene calls are TRBV7-6 and TRBJ2-1; D uncertain. The germline V gene encodes CDR1 SGHVS and CDR2 FNYEAQ. V was shortened by 0 bases and J by 2 bases, with 2 bases between the two germline ends. The CDR3 extends over 13 amino acids. The CDR3 protein is CASSLAAYNEQFF. In nucleotides, the CDR3 is TGTGCCAGCAGCTTAGCGGCCTACAATGAGCAGTTCTTC.

The rearrangement uses TRBV3-1 and TRBJ2-1; 7 nucleotides match TRBD2. V shed 4 bases, J shed 7 bases, and the junction held 10 bases outside the gene matches. CDR1 and CDR2 from the germline V gene are LGHDT and YNNKEL (reference sequence). The CDR3 is 15 residues long. The CDR3 bases are TGTGCCAGCAGCCCCCCTCGCGGGAGAGCGAATGAGCAGTTCTTC. Protein sequence: CASSPPRGRANEQFF.

This chain uses TRBV20-1 with TRBJ1-1; no clear D. This CDR3 is built from 13 residues. Germline assignment: CDR1 DFQATT and CDR2 SNEGSKA (reference sequence). V dropped 3 bases and J dropped 1 base, with 9 bases sitting between them. The CDR3 sequence is CSASVTGNTEAFF. The CDR3, as DNA: TGCAGTGCTAGCGTCACGGGGAACACTGAAGCTTTCTTT.

The chain joins TRBV13 to TRBJ2-1; D perhaps matches TRBD1 (6 bases). The germline V gene has CDR1 PRHDT and CDR2 FYEKMQ (reference sequence). The CDR3 covers 16 residues. The V and J ends lost 6 bases and 4 bases respectively, with 19 bases between them. The CDR3 here is CASRALRQATYNEQFF. CDR3 coding DNA: TGTGCCAGCAGGGCACTCAGACAGGCTACATACAATGAGCAGTTCTTC.

This clonotype was counted only a few times. V usage is TRBV12-3 or TRBV12-4 and J usage is TRBJ1-1; the D is unclear. The V and J ends lost 3 bases and 4 bases respectively, with 6 bases between them. The CDR3 contains 12 residues. This chain's CDR3 is CASSLGSTEAFF. The DNA for the CDR3 is TGTGCCAGCAGTTTGGGTTCCACTGAAGCTTTCTTT.

This rearrangement joins TRBV7-9 to TRBJ1-2; D ambiguous. Germline assignment: CDR1 SEHNR and CDR2 FQNEAQ (reference sequence). V was cut by 5 bases and J by 4 bases, with 11 bases left in between. There are 13 residues in the CDR3. The CDR3 DNA is TGTGCCAGCAGCCCAGAGGGAAGCTATGGCTACACCTTC. As protein: CASSPEGSYGYTF. The whole variable domain, filled in from reference TRBV7-9 and TRBJ1-2, reads DTGVSQNPRHKITKRGQNVTFRCDPISEHNRLYWYRQTLGQGPEFLTYFQNEAQLEKSRLLSDRFSAERPKGSFSTLEIQRTEQGDSAMYLCASSPEGSYGYTFGSGTRLTVV.

The rearrangement links TRBV20-1 to TRBJ2-1, with a weak D call TRBD2 (6 bases). Germline CDR1 is DFQATT and CDR2 is SNEGSKA (reference sequence). The ends were cut back, 4 bases at V and 7 bases at J, with 14 bases in the middle. The CDR3 is made up of 13 amino acids. CDR3 DNA sequence: TGCAGTGCTACGGAGGGAGCCTGGAATGAGCAGTTCTTC. Encoded protein: CSATEGAWNEQFF.

The genes are TRBV5-6 and TRBJ2-3; tentatively, D is TRBD1 (6 bases). Trimming cost V 4 bases and J 7 bases, with 16 bases left between them. Germline CDR1 SGHDT, CDR2 YYEEEE. The CDR3 has 14 residues. CDR3 DNA: TGTGCCAGCAGCCCGGACAGTTTCTCCAATACGCAGTATTTT. This encodes CASSPDSFSNTQYF.

The gene calls are TRBV12-3 or TRBV12-4 and TRBJ1-5, with D unclear. V lost 4 bases, J lost 4 bases, and 8 bases lay in between. The CDR3 runs 13 residues. The CDR3 sequence: CASSWDRNQPQHF. In nucleotides, the CDR3 is TGTGCCAGCAGTTGGGATCGGAATCAGCCCCAGCATTTT.

This clonotype was recorded only once. The chain has TRBV11-2 and TRBJ1-3; the match to TRBD1 covers 8 bases. V lost 3 bases, J lost 4 bases, and 5 bases stayed unmatched. Per germline, CDR1 SGHAT and CDR2 FQNNGV. CDR3 size: 15 residues. CDR3 nucleotide sequence: TGTGCCAGCAGCTTCCAACCAGGGGGCGGAAACACCATATATTTT. It specifies CASSFQPGGGNTIYF.